These 19 T cell receptor beta chains came from one sample sequenced in a study of identical twins. TCRdb redid the calling of the 5' RACE reads with MiXCR, one entry per CDR3 protein. Of approximately 590,000 distinct CDR3 sequences listed, around 9.6% are singletons. The same data also went into a second study, on yellow fever vaccine responses in identical twins.

The sample was PBMCs. These receptors all stem from a young woman in good health.

This clonotype was observed many times. CDR3 loop: CASSAPPYNEQFF. The CDR3 DNA follows: TGTGCCAGCAGCGCACCCCCCTACAATGAGCAGTTCTTC. The chain uses TRBV12-3 or TRBV12-4 and TRBJ2-1, with D unclear. The CDR3 loop spans 13 amino acids. V lost 6 bases, J lost 2 bases, and 8 bases lay in between.

J is TRBJ1-1 and V is TRBV7-9; D not resolved. V lost 4 bases to trimming and J lost 0 bases, with 15 bases between them. This CDR3 spans 16 amino acids. Germline CDR1 reads SEHNR; CDR2 reads FQNEAQ (reference sequence). The CDR3 nucleotides are TGTGCCAGCAGCTCTTACAGCGCCGAGCTGAACACTGAAGCTTTCTTT. Translation: CASSSYSAELNTEAFF.

This clonotype was recorded at least ten times. This chain uses TRBV12-3 or TRBV12-4 with TRBJ1-5; 9 bases align to TRBD1. With 6 bases clipped from V and 1 base from J, the junction kept 4 bases outside the gene matches. The CDR3 totals 15 residues. CDR3 DNA sequence: TGTGCCAGCAGCACAGGGGGCTGGAGCAATCAGCCCCAGCATTTT. It codes for CASSTGGWSNQPQHF.

This clonotype turned up a few times. The chain couples TRBV7-2 to TRBJ2-5; weak D call: TRBD2 (6 bases). The V and J ends lost 1 base and 2 bases respectively, with 14 bases between them. In germline, CDR1 is SGHTA, CDR2 FQGNSA. The CDR3 is 16 residues long. CDR3 sequence (DNA): TGTGCCAGCAGCTTAGACGGATCGGCGGGGCAAGAGACCCAGTACTTC. Encoded protein: CASSLDGSAGQETQYF.

This clonotype was counted a few times. The V and J genes are TRBV7-6 and TRBJ2-7, with D tentatively TRBD1 or TRBD2 (5 bases each). This CDR3 is 15 amino acids long. The V end was cut by 1 base, the J end by 6 bases, with 16 bases between. Germline CDR1 and CDR2: SGHVS and FNYEAQ. CDR3 nucleotides: TGTGCCAGCAGCTTAGATGGTGGGGACCCTTCCGAGCAGTACTTC. This encodes CASSLDGGDPSEQYF.

This clonotype was found a few times. The CDR3: CASSGTGYQETQYF. For the CDR3, the DNA is TGCGCCAGCAGCGGAACAGGGTACCAAGAGACCCAGTACTTC. This rearrangement joins TRBV5-1 to TRBJ2-5, with D tentatively TRBD1 (6 bases). CDR3 length: 14 residues. CDR1 and CDR2 from the germline V gene are SGHRS and YFSETQ. V was trimmed by 4 bases and J by 0 bases, leaving 10 bases between them.

This clonotype showed up many times. The chain has TRBV20-1 and TRBJ2-6, with 7 bases matching TRBD1. Germline values: CDR1 DFQATT, CDR2 SNEGSKA (reference sequence). V dropped 3 bases and J dropped 3; count of bases not matched to a gene: 17. This CDR3 is built from 19 residues. CDR3 DNA sequence: TGCAGTGCTAGTCCCATGTTGGACAGGACCCTGAATGGGGCCAACGTCCTGACTTTC. This translates into CSASPMLDRTLNGANVLTF.

This clonotype was recorded a few times. This rearrangement joins TRBV7-2 to TRBJ2-1; a weak D match, TRBD2 (5 bases). V was shortened by 1 base and J by 12 bases, with 10 bases between the two germline ends. The V gene's germline CDR1 is SGHTA and CDR2 FQGNSA. The CDR3 is 12 residues long. CDR3: CASSLDRERQFF. In DNA, the CDR3 is TGTGCCAGCAGCTTAGATAGGGAGAGGCAGTTCTTC.

The chain uses TRBV20-1 and TRBJ2-3; TRBD1 matches 7 bases. CDR3 size: 15 residues. Germline V lookup: CDR1 DFQATT, CDR2 SNEGSKA (reference sequence). With V trimmed by 3 bases and J by 1 base, 7 bases remained unmatched. CDR3 DNA sequence: TGCAGTGCTAGCATCCGGGACAGAGGCACAGATACGCAGTATTTT. It codes for CSASIRDRGTDTQYF.

This sequence joins TRBV12-3 or TRBV12-4 and TRBJ2-3; TRBD2 aligns across 8 bases. Trimming at V came to 1 base and at J to 14 bases, leaving 5 bases not matched to a gene. This CDR3 spans 12 amino acids. The CDR3 bases are TGTGCCAGCAGTTTAGAATTAGCGGGACTGTATTTT. Encoded protein: CASSLELAGLYF.

In this sample, this clonotype turned up many times. The chain uses TRBV5-1 and TRBJ2-5; no definite D call. The CDR3 totals 13 residues. CDR1 is SGHRS and CDR2 is YFSETQ in the germline V gene. Trimming left V 1 base short and J 5 bases short, with 9 bases between. CDR3 coding DNA: TGCGCCAGCAGCTTGAAGGGTACCGAGACCCAGTACTTC. It is translated as CASSLKGTETQYF.

This clonotype was seen a handful of times. The rearrangement links TRBV4-3 to TRBJ2-7, with D hard to call. The germline CDR1 and CDR2 sequences are LGHNA and YSLEER. Trimming removed 0 bases from V and 1 base from J, with 10 bases in between. The CDR3 spans 15 residues. This CDR3 reads CASSQEVALSYEQYF. In DNA form, the CDR3 reads TGCGCCAGCAGCCAAGAGGTGGCCCTTTCCTACGAGCAGTACTTC.

This clonotype turned up a few times. The CDR3 bases are TGTGCCAGCAGTTGGACTCAACCGGGAGAGGAGACCCAGTACTTC. Amino acids: CASSWTQPGEETQYF. The chain has TRBV6-5 and TRBJ2-5; weak D call: TRBD2 (6 bases). The V gene lost 4 bases and the J gene lost 5 bases, with 17 bases spanning the gap. CDR1 is MNHEY, CDR2 SVGAGI, per germline. The CDR3 totals 15 residues.

V gene TRBV5-1 combines with J gene TRBJ1-6; no definite D call. The length of the CDR3 is 16 residues. Trimming removed 0 bases from V and 4 bases from J, with 11 bases in between. Germline V gene data show CDR1 as SGHRS and CDR2 as YFSETQ. CDR3: CASSLEGPGYNSPLHF. As DNA, the CDR3 is TGCGCCAGCAGCTTGGAAGGGCCAGGATATAATTCACCCCTCCACTTT.

This clonotype was seen repeatedly, ten times or more. The gene calls are TRBV20-1 and TRBJ2-3; 11 nucleotides line up with TRBD2. V lost 5 bases and J lost 4; bases outside the gene matches: 8. The CDR3 covers 15 residues. Germline CDR1 is DFQATT and CDR2 is SNEGSKA (reference sequence). The CDR3 coding sequence is TGCAGTGCTCGCTCTACTAGCGGGAGTTCAGATACGCAGTATTTT. This encodes CSARSTSGSSDTQYF.

This clonotype was detected ten times or more. The V call is TRBV24-1, the J call TRBJ1-3; no definite D call. The CDR3 covers 14 residues. Germline lookup yields CDR1 KGHDR and CDR2 SFDVKD. The ends were cut back, 5 bases at V and 0 bases at J, with 7 bases in the middle. The CDR3, as DNA: TGTGCCACCAGTGTTGGCGTCTCTGGAAACACCATATATTTT. It encodes CATSVGVSGNTIYF.

To note about this clonotype: A read error is possible here, since a much larger clone lies one base away. This chain links TRBV5-1 with TRBJ2-3; perhaps TRBD1 as D (6 bases). This CDR3 is built from 14 residues. Germline assignment: CDR1 SGHRS and CDR2 YFSETQ. The CDR3 coding sequence is TGCGTCAGTCATGGACAGTTTTTCACAGATACGCAGTATTTT. This translates into CVSHGQFFTDTQYF.

This clonotype was detected a few times. The rearrangement uses TRBV20-1 and TRBJ2-2, with TRBD2 as a possible D gene (6 bases). The CDR3 has 14 residues. V was shortened by 3 bases and J by 2 bases, with 10 bases between the two germline ends. CDR1 DFQATT and CDR2 SNEGSKA come from the germline V gene (reference sequence). Written as DNA, the CDR3 is TGCAGTGCTAGGGCTAGCGACAACACCGGGGAGCTGTTTTTT. Protein: CSARASDNTGELFF.

In this sample, this clonotype turned up a few times. The chain is built from TRBV9 and TRBJ1-1; D is uncertain. Looked up from germline, CDR1 is SGDLS and CDR2 is YYNGEE. V was trimmed by 0 bases and J by 3 bases, leaving 6 bases between them. CDR3 length equals 13 residues. The CDR3 DNA follows: TGTGCCAGCAGCGTAGGAGGGTACACTGAAGCTTTCTTT. Translating it yields CASSVGGYTEAFF.